These 28 T cell receptor beta chains share one sample of origin, sequenced in a study of cytomegalovirus exposure and HLA in healthy donors. Using immunoSEQ multiplex PCR, the repertoire was profiled, and TCRdb retains in-frame clones only, with some absent. Here the sample spans over 20,000 clones, 95% to 97% being singletons. The specimen sequenced was PBMCs. These TCRs come from a young man in good health and CMV-seropositive.

The chain recombines TRBV27 with TRBJ2-3, with D possibly TRBD2 on 7 matching bases. Trimming took 1 base from V and 3 from J, leaving 14 bases between them. In germline, CDR1 is MNHEY, CDR2 SMNVEV (reference sequence). The CDR3 totals 16 residues. The CDR3 DNA follows: TGTGCCAGCAGTTTATTGGGGGGGCGCAGGACAGATACGCAGTATTTT. Residues: CASSLLGGRRTDTQYF.

Here the CDR3 reads CASSAEGGYTF. CDR3 nucleotides: TGTGCCAGCAGCGCCGAGGGTGGCTACACCTTC. The chain links TRBV7-9 to TRBJ1-2; D gene uncertain. The germline V gene has CDR1 SEHNR and CDR2 FQNEAQ (reference sequence). This CDR3 spans 11 amino acids. Trimming pared 5 bases from V and 7 bases from J, leaving 8 bases between.

The V call is TRBV5-6, the J call TRBJ2-1, with D uncertain. This CDR3 has 13 amino acids. Germline assignment: CDR1 SGHDT and CDR2 YYEEEE. Trimming left V 4 bases short and J 2 bases short, with 7 bases between. This CDR3 is CASSAITYNEQFF. CDR3 bases: TGTGCCAGCAGCGCTATCACCTACAATGAGCAGTTCTTC.

This sequence joins TRBV27 and TRBJ2-7; possibly TRBD2 for D (6 bases). V shed 0 bases and J shed 2 bases, with 14 bases lying between them. The CDR3 is 16 residues long. Germline assignment: CDR1 MNHEY and CDR2 SMNVEV (reference sequence). The CDR3 DNA is TGTGCCAGCAGTTTATCGTGGGGGGACCGCGCCTACGAGCAGTACTTC. Translating gives CASSLSWGDRAYEQYF.

This clone was counted once. This chain joins TRBV28 and TRBJ2-1; possible D gene TRBD2, 6 bases. Trimming shortened V by 1 base and J by 10 bases, and 20 bases separated the two germline ends. CDR3 length: 16 residues. Germline V CDR1 and CDR2: MDHEN, SYDVKM. The CDR3 nucleotides read TGTGCCAGCAGTTTATTCGGGGGTGGCATACCTTACGAGCAGTTCTTC. Translated, it gives CASSLFGGGIPYEQFF.

The rearrangement uses TRBV29-1 and TRBJ2-3; D might be TRBD2 (5 bases). Looked up from germline, CDR1 is SQVTM and CDR2 is ANQGSEA. V shed 4 bases and J shed 11 bases, with 16 bases lying between them. The CDR3 is 12 residues long. CDR3 loop: CSVVGGPDEQYF. In DNA form, the CDR3 reads TGCAGCGTTGTAGGAGGACCAGATGAGCAGTATTTT.

V usage is TRBV7-8 and J usage is TRBJ2-3; D unresolved. The germline V gene has CDR1 SGHVS and CDR2 FQNEAQ. Deletions cut 5 bases from V and 7 bases from J, with 13 bases between. The CDR3 totals 13 residues. CDR3 sequence: CASSPMPDNTQYF. CDR3 in DNA: TGTGCCAGCAGCCCTATGCCCGATAATACGCAGTATTTT.

This chain joins TRBV15 and TRBJ1-1; maybe TRBD1 (5 bases). Germline-derived CDR1 and CDR2 are LNHNV and YYDKDF (reference sequence). The V gene lost 5 bases and the J gene lost 5 bases, with 12 bases spanning the gap. The CDR3 spans 13 residues. The CDR3 coding sequence is TGTGCCACCAGCGATCAGGGTAGTACTGAAGCTTTCTTT. Its translation is CATSDQGSTEAFF.

This sequence joins TRBV28 and TRBJ2-7, with 16 bases that match TRBD2. CDR1 MDHEN and CDR2 SYDVKM come from the germline V gene. CDR3 size: 18 residues. V trimming: 1 base; J trimming: 4 bases; junction bases outside the gene matches: 7. In DNA form, the CDR3 reads TGTGCCAGCAGTTTATATGGGACTAGCGGGAGGGACGGGTACGAGCAGTACTTC. This sequence encodes CASSLYGTSGRDGYEQYF.

The chain links TRBV6-5 to TRBJ2-7, with a tentative D call TRBD1 (6 bases). The V gene lost 2 bases and the J gene lost 7 bases, with 12 bases spanning the gap. The germline V gene has CDR1 MNHEY and CDR2 SVGAGI. CDR3 length equals 13 residues. The DNA for the CDR3 is TGTGCCAGCAGTTACGGGGGCGGAAGTGAGCAGTACTTC. This sequence encodes CASSYGGGSEQYF.

The chain combines TRBV6-5 with TRBJ2-7; the match to TRBD1 covers 10 bases. Trimming at V came to 2 bases and at J to 2 bases, leaving 3 bases not matched to a gene. This CDR3 region has 15 residues. Germline CDR1 and CDR2: MNHEY and SVGAGI. The CDR3 DNA follows: TGTGCCAGCAGTTACAGGGACAGGGGACCCTACGAGCAGTACTTC. Translating gives CASSYRDRGPYEQYF.

The V call is TRBV27, the J call TRBJ1-2; 7 positions match TRBD1. The germline CDR1 and CDR2 sequences are MNHEY and SMNVEV (reference sequence). The CDR3 extends over 15 amino acids. The V gene end was trimmed by 4 bases and the J gene end by 6 bases; junction bases not matched to a gene: 11. CDR3 DNA: TGTGCCAGCAGTTCTCCCCGGGACAGCCCCGATGGCTACACCTTC. This gives the protein CASSSPRDSPDGYTF.

The rearrangement links TRBV2 to TRBJ2-1; D gene unclear. The CDR3 covers 13 residues. CDR1 SNHLY and CDR2 FYNNEI come from the germline V gene. Deletions cut 3 bases from V and 5 bases from J, with 8 bases between. CDR3 protein: CASSERRNNEQFF. CDR3 in DNA: TGTGCCAGCAGTGAGCGCCGCAACAATGAGCAGTTCTTC.

The chain couples TRBV6-5 to TRBJ1-1; TRBD1 might be the D (5 bases). Deletions cut 2 bases from V and 6 bases from J, with 16 bases between. The CDR3 is 15 residues long. Germline-derived CDR1 and CDR2 are MNHEY and SVGAGI. CDR3 region: CASSYVGQAQSEAFF. CDR3 sequence (DNA): TGTGCCAGCAGTTACGTAGGACAAGCCCAATCTGAAGCTTTCTTT.

The chain employs TRBV27 and TRBJ2-1, with 8 bases lining up with TRBD2. V was clipped by 6 bases and J by 8 bases; unmatched bases: 12. There are 15 residues in the CDR3. Per germline, CDR1 MNHEY and CDR2 SMNVEV (reference sequence). The DNA for the CDR3 is TGTGCCAGCAGGATATACGGGGCGGGGGGCGATGAGCAGTTCTTC. This encodes CASRIYGAGGDEQFF.

The chain uses TRBV29-1 and TRBJ2-2, with 7 nucleotides matching TRBD1. V lost 5 bases and J lost 6; bases outside the gene matches: 15. Germline CDR1 reads SQVTM; CDR2 reads ANQGSEA. This CDR3 has 16 amino acids. CDR3 DNA: TGCAGCGTTCCAACACCGGGACAGCCACCCCCCGGGGAGCTGTTTTTT. It codes for CSVPTPGQPPPGELFF.

A note on this clone: Different DNA sequences within this sample yield the same CDR3. The chain joins TRBV5-1 to TRBJ2-1; 7 nucleotides agree with TRBD2. Germline V gene lookup returns CDR1 SGHRS and CDR2 YFSETQ. J was trimmed by 1 base and V by 2 bases; bases with no gene match: 3. The CDR3 contains 15 residues. The CDR3 nucleotides are TGCGCCAGCAGCTTTGGCGGGGGATCCTACAATGAGCAGTTCTTC. This codes for CASSFGGGSYNEQFF.

The chain recombines TRBV27 with TRBJ2-1; 7 nucleotides match TRBD2. J lost 5 bases, V lost 4 bases, and 5 bases had no gene match. Germline CDR1 MNHEY, CDR2 SMNVEV (reference sequence). This CDR3 contains 14 residues. CDR3 sequence reads: CASSSSLANNEQFF. The CDR3 DNA reads as TGTGCCAGCAGTTCCTCACTAGCGAACAATGAGCAGTTCTTC.

CDR3 loop: CASSPPPGIRNEQYF. CDR3 in DNA: TGTGCCAGCAGTCCCCCACCGGGGATTAGGAACGAGCAGTACTTC. The chain uses TRBV28 and TRBJ2-7; D may be TRBD2 (5 bases). Germline values: CDR1 MDHEN, CDR2 SYDVKM. The CDR3 covers 15 residues. Between the trimmed V and J ends, which lost 5 bases and 5 bases, there was a span of 19 bases.

V gene TRBV2 combines with J gene TRBJ2-7, with TRBD2 matching 7 bases. The CDR3 spans 14 residues. CDR1 is SNHLY and CDR2 is FYNNEI in the germline V gene. Trimming at V came to 4 bases and at J to 2 bases, leaving 5 bases not matched to a gene. The CDR3 loop is CASSVAGVPYEQYF. Here the CDR3 DNA reads TGTGCCAGCAGTGTGGCGGGAGTACCCTACGAGCAGTACTTC.

The chain employs TRBV7-3 and TRBJ2-1, with 8 bases fitting TRBD2. The CDR3 is 17 amino acids. V shed 0 bases, J shed 0 bases, and the junction held 4 bases outside the gene matches. CDR1 is SGHTA and CDR2 is FQGTGA in the germline V gene. The CDR3 DNA sequence: TGTGCCAGCAGCTTAACGCACAGCGGGAGCTCCTACAATGAGCAGTTCTTC. Amino acid sequence: CASSLTHSGSSYNEQFF.

This clone has just one count. The V and J genes are TRBV7-2 and TRBJ2-3, with D possibly TRBD2 on 5 matching bases. Per the germline V gene, CDR1 is SGHTA and CDR2 is FQGNSA. The CDR3 extends over 14 amino acids. V was pared by 2 bases and J by 2 bases, with 8 bases between. The CDR3 DNA reads as TGTGCCAGCAGCTTACGGGGAACCACAGATACGCAGTATTTT. As protein: CASSLRGTTDTQYF.

This clone occurred once. V gene TRBV28 combines with J gene TRBJ1-1, with TRBD1 as a possible D gene (5 bases). CDR1 and CDR2 from the germline V gene are MDHEN and SYDVKM. Trimming stripped 3 bases from V and 3 bases from J, with 14 bases between. This CDR3 comprises 15 residues. The CDR3 DNA sequence: TGTGCCAGCAGTTTTCCAGGGTCGGGGGACACTGAAGCTTTCTTT. Translation gives CASSFPGSGDTEAFF.

The V call is TRBV5-1, the J call TRBJ2-7; 7 bases match TRBD1. Losses at the gene ends were 0 bases for V and 3 bases for J; bases not matched to a gene: 6. The CDR3 extends over 15 amino acids. The germline gives CDR1 SGHRS, CDR2 YFSETQ. CDR3: CASSLGGTVDYEQYF. CDR3 in DNA: TGCGCCAGCAGCTTGGGGGGGACAGTCGACTACGAGCAGTACTTC.

This chain uses TRBV28 with TRBJ1-2, with 7 bases lining up with TRBD1. CDR1 MDHEN and CDR2 SYDVKM come from the germline V gene. Trimming at V came to 6 bases and at J to 7 bases, leaving 11 bases not matched to a gene. The CDR3 is made up of 14 amino acids. The CDR3 coding sequence is TGTGCCAGCAGGCTCACAGGGGTCTACGGTGGCTACACCTTC. Translating gives CASRLTGVYGGYTF.

The chain has TRBV19 and TRBJ2-4; perhaps TRBD2 as D (6 bases). Trimming cost V 5 bases and J 6 bases, with 17 bases left between them. Germline V gene data show CDR1 as LNHDA and CDR2 as SQIVND (reference sequence). This CDR3 spans 15 amino acids. CDR3 residues: CASSPQAPRGNIQYF. In nucleotides, the CDR3 is TGTGCCAGTAGTCCACAGGCGCCGCGGGGAAACATTCAGTACTTC.

The chain is built from TRBV6-5 and TRBJ2-7; 8 nucleotides line up with TRBD1. CDR3 size: 13 residues. Germline CDR1 and CDR2: MNHEY and SVGAGI. J gave up 2 bases and V 5 bases, and 2 bases lay outside the gene matches. The CDR3 DNA sequence: TGTGCCAGCAGTCGGGACAGGCCCTACGAGCAGTACTTC. This encodes CASSRDRPYEQYF.

CDR3 in DNA: TGTGCCATCAGTGACAGGGGGTCCGAGCAGTACTTC. Residues: CAISDRGSEQYF. The chain joins TRBV10-3 to TRBJ2-7, with TRBD1 identical over 7 bases. Germline trimming cut 3 bases from V and 6 bases from J; bases unmatched to any gene: 2. Germline loops: CDR1 ENHRY, CDR2 SYGVKD. CDR3 length: 12 residues.